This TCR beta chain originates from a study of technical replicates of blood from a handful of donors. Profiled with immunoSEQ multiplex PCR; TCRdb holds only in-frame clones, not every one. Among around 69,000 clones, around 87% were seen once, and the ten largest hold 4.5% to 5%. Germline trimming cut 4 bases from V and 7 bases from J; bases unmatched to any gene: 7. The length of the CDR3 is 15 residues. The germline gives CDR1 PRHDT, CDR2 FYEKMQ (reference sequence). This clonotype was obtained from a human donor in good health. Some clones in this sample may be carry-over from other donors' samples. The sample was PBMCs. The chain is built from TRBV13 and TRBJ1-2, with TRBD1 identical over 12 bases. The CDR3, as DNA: TGTGCCAGCAGCTCGGGACAGGGGGCCGTTATTGGCTACACCTTC. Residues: CASSSGQGAVIGYTF.